The 25 T cell receptor beta chains below come from one sample, sequenced in a study of blood T cell repertoires in COVID-19. This table comes from immunoSEQ multiplex PCR, and its TCRdb copy is limited to in-frame clones, with some not included. This sample has some 250,000 clones, with roughly 85% found just once. The sequenced material came from peripheral blood. These receptors came from a woman in her late teens or twenties with acute or convalescent COVID-19.

The chain is built from TRBV4-1 and TRBJ2-7, with 7 positions matching TRBD2. V shed 1 base, J shed 3 bases, and the junction held 18 bases outside the gene matches. The germline CDR1 and CDR2 sequences are MGHRA and YSYEKL. This CDR3 is built from 19 residues. This CDR3 reads CASSQAPLAAGELGYEQYF. Written as DNA, the CDR3 is TGCGCCAGCAGCCAAGCCCCGTTGGCGGCGGGAGAGCTTGGCTACGAGCAGTACTTC.

The chain uses TRBV6-6 and TRBJ1-4; no definite D call. This CDR3 is built from 12 residues. V was cut by 9 bases and J by 6 bases, with 11 bases left in between. Germline CDR1 reads MNHNY; CDR2 reads SVGAGI (reference sequence). The CDR3 spells CASRKEDEKLFF. The CDR3 bases are TGTGCCAGTCGGAAGGAGGATGAAAAACTGTTTTTT.

The V and J genes are TRBV28 and TRBJ1-1; TRBD1 aligns across 10 bases. Per germline, CDR1 MDHEN and CDR2 SYDVKM. The CDR3 loop spans 19 amino acids. Trimming at V came to 3 bases and at J to 4 bases, leaving 17 bases not matched to a gene. Here the CDR3 DNA reads TGTGCCAGCAGTTTCTTTGGGCCGGGGACAGGGGCCGTCGGCACTGAAGCTTTCTTT. This encodes CASSFFGPGTGAVGTEAFF.

This clone was found once. The chain recombines TRBV19 with TRBJ2-1; D is unresolved. The CDR3 totals 13 residues. Trimming stripped 5 bases from V and 4 bases from J, with 9 bases between. Germline CDR1 LNHDA, CDR2 SQIVND (reference sequence). The DNA of the CDR3 is TGTGCCAGTAGTCCAGGCTTATACAATGAGCAGTTCTTC. Protein sequence: CASSPGLYNEQFF.

This chain links TRBV11-3 with TRBJ2-5, with TRBD2 matching 13 bases. CDR3 length equals 16 residues. Germline CDR1 reads SGHNT; CDR2 reads YENEEA. V was pared by 1 base and J by 4 bases, with 3 bases of the junction left unmatched. The CDR3 DNA follows: TGTGCCAGCAGCTTAGGCGGGACTAGCGGGACAGAGACCCAGTACTTC. Its protein is CASSLGGTSGTETQYF.

The V gene is TRBV11-2, the J gene TRBJ2-7, with D maybe TRBD2 (5 bases). The germline V gene has CDR1 SGHAT and CDR2 FQNNGV. This CDR3 has 15 residues. With 5 bases removed from V and 5 bases from J, the gap between germline ends came to 19 bases. CDR3 sequence reads: CASSRPGILRHEQYF. In DNA, the CDR3 is TGTGCCAGCAGCCGCCCGGGGATCCTGCGGCACGAGCAGTACTTC.

The chain combines TRBV14 with TRBJ1-2; 9 bases fit TRBD1. Germline lookup yields CDR1 SGHDN and CDR2 FVKESK. The J segment lost 8 bases and the V segment lost 2 bases, leaving 6 bases of the junction unmatched. This CDR3 has 14 residues. CDR3 protein: CASSQIQGAQGYTF. CDR3 in DNA: TGTGCCAGCAGCCAAATACAGGGGGCTCAGGGCTACACCTTC.

CDR3 loop: CASSQGDRGTYGYTF. CDR3 DNA sequence: TGTGCCAGCAGCCAAGGGGACAGGGGGACCTATGGCTACACCTTC. This chain links TRBV3-1 (or the pseudogene TRBV3-2) with TRBJ1-2; 11 bases fit TRBD1. The CDR3 covers 15 residues. V shed 1 base, J shed 4 bases, and the junction held 2 bases outside the gene matches. CDR1 is LGHDT, CDR2 YNNKEL, per germline (reference sequence).

Worth noting for this clone: One end of the junction does not line up with germline, which may come from a read error. The chain links TRBV28 to TRBJ1-2, with 8 bases lining up with TRBD1. CDR3 length: 14 amino acids. Germline CDR1 reads MDHEN; CDR2 reads SYDVKM. For the CDR3, the DNA is TGTACCAGCACCGCGACAGGGGACTACTATGGCTACACCTTC. Translation gives CTSTATGDYYGYTF.

This clone turned up a few times. The chain uses TRBV7-2 and TRBJ2-3; D is undetermined. The germline V gene has CDR1 SGHTA and CDR2 FQGNSA. The CDR3 extends over 13 amino acids. V lost 0 bases and J 2 bases, leaving 3 bases between the germline ends. CDR3 loop: CASSLAATDTQYF. The CDR3 DNA follows: TGTGCCAGCAGCTTAGCGGCCACAGATACGCAGTATTTT.

The V gene is TRBV6-1, the J gene TRBJ1-6, with D possibly being TRBD1 (5 bases). V lost 1 base to trimming and J lost 0 bases, with 7 bases between them. The germline CDR1 and CDR2 sequences are MNHNS and SASEGT. CDR3 length equals 16 residues. The CDR3 protein is CASSEDRSSYNSPLHF. The CDR3 coding sequence is TGTGCCAGCAGTGAAGACAGGAGCTCCTATAATTCACCCCTCCACTTT.

CDR3 DNA sequence: TGCGCCAGCAAACCCGGGACTAGCCCTTCAGATACGCAGTATTTT. Translating gives CASKPGTSPSDTQYF. The gene calls are TRBV10-2 and TRBJ2-3; 9 positions agree with TRBD2. The CDR3 runs 15 residues. V lost 7 bases and J lost 4; bases outside the gene matches: 9. The germline V gene encodes CDR1 WSHSY and CDR2 SAAADI.

V is TRBV5-1 and J is TRBJ2-2, with D maybe TRBD2 (5 bases). There are 15 residues in the CDR3. From germline, CDR1 is SGHRS and CDR2 YFSETQ. V lost 4 bases and J 4 bases, leaving 14 bases between the germline ends. CDR3 loop: CASSRVDRGTGELFF. As DNA, the CDR3 is TGCGCCAGCAGCCGCGTTGACCGGGGCACCGGGGAGCTGTTTTTT. The full variable domain, completed using reference TRBV5-1 and TRBJ2-2, is KAGVTQTPRYLIKTRGQQVTLSCSPISGHRSVSWYQQTPGQGLQFLFEYFSETQRNKGNFPGRFSGRQFSNSRSEMNVSTLELGDSALYLCASSRVDRGTGELFFGEGSRLTVL.

V and J are TRBV19 and TRBJ1-3; 10 nucleotides match TRBD1. CDR3 length: 15 amino acids. Per the germline V gene, CDR1 is LNHDA and CDR2 is SQIVND (reference sequence). J gave up 5 bases and V 6 bases, and 7 bases lay outside the gene matches. The CDR3: CASSRQGAERNTIYF. DNA for the CDR3: TGTGCCAGTAGCCGACAGGGGGCTGAAAGAAACACCATATATTTT. Using reference TRBV19 and TRBJ1-3 for the parts outside the CDR3, the full variable domain is DGGITQSPKYLFRKEGQNVTLSCEQNLNHDAMYWYRQDPGQGLRLIYYSQIVNDFQKGDIAEGYSVSREKKESFPLTVTSAQKNPTAFYLCASSRQGAERNTIYFGEGSWLTVV.

The rearrangement joins TRBV14 to TRBJ1-2; D is unresolved. V was clipped by 4 bases and J by 5 bases, with 17 bases between them. The length of the CDR3 is 15 residues. Germline V gene lookup returns CDR1 SGHDN and CDR2 FVKESK. The CDR3 loop is CASSPGRGVFYGYTF. CDR3 in DNA: TGTGCCAGCAGCCCCGGACGGGGAGTCTTTTATGGCTACACCTTC.

V and J are TRBV5-1 and TRBJ2-7; no definite D call. Germline CDR1 SGHRS, CDR2 YFSETQ. V was clipped by 5 bases and J by 2 bases, with 14 bases between them. CDR3 size: 14 residues. CDR3 residues: CASSPYSGPYEQYF. The DNA of the CDR3 is TGCGCCAGCAGTCCCTACTCCGGTCCCTACGAGCAGTACTTC.

This clone has a single count. The chain uses TRBV7-2 and TRBJ1-2; no definite D call. Trimming removed 1 base from V and 6 bases from J, with 15 bases in between. The V gene's germline CDR1 is SGHTA and CDR2 FQGNSA. The CDR3 is made up of 15 amino acids. CDR3 sequence reads: CASSLGRMGLDGYTF. In nucleotides, the CDR3 is TGTGCCAGCAGCTTAGGCAGGATGGGTTTGGATGGCTACACCTTC.

The chain links TRBV15 to TRBJ1-3; D possibly corresponds to TRBD1 (5 bases). With 0 bases removed from V and 0 bases from J, the gap between germline ends came to 12 bases. The CDR3 consists of 17 residues. Per germline, CDR1 LNHNV and CDR2 YYDKDF (reference sequence). The CDR3 nucleotides are TGTGCCACCAGCAGAGATTTGGACACAGACTCTGGAAACACCATATATTTT. Its translation is CATSRDLDTDSGNTIYF.

This rearrangement joins TRBV28 to TRBJ1-1, with D hard to call. Per the germline V gene, CDR1 is MDHEN and CDR2 is SYDVKM. Trimming removed 5 bases at V and 6 bases at J, with 7 bases between. This CDR3 comprises 11 residues. The CDR3 loop reads CASSSRPEAFF. The CDR3 region has the DNA TGTGCCAGCAGTAGCCGCCCTGAAGCTTTCTTT.

The gene calls are TRBV15 and TRBJ2-7, with TRBD2 identical over 7 bases. The CDR3 runs to 15 residues. V was clipped by 3 bases and J by 1 base; unmatched bases: 6. In germline, CDR1 is LNHNV, CDR2 YYDKDF (reference sequence). Here the CDR3 reads CATSSGGSWSYEQYF. The DNA of the CDR3 is TGTGCCACCAGCAGCGGCGGGAGTTGGTCCTACGAGCAGTACTTC.

The chain combines TRBV25-1 with TRBJ2-2, with no clear D. This CDR3 has 13 residues. The germline V and J ends were trimmed by 4 bases and 7 bases, with 10 bases remaining between them. The germline gives CDR1 MGHDK, CDR2 SYGVNS. CDR3 bases: TGTGCCAGCAGTGCGTATAGAGACGGGGAGCTGTTTTTT. It encodes CASSAYRDGELFF. Based on the CDR3 plus reference TRBV25-1 and TRBJ2-2, the full variable domain is EADIYQTPRYLVIGTGKKITLECSQTMGHDKMYWYQQDPGMELHLIHYSYGVNSTEKGDLSSESTVSRIRTEHFPLTLESARPSHTSQYLCASSAYRDGELFFGEGSRLTVL.

The rearrangement joins TRBV27 to TRBJ2-1; 7 bases align to TRBD1. The CDR3 sequence is 15 residues long. Per germline, CDR1 MNHEY and CDR2 SMNVEV (reference sequence). After removal of 5 bases from V and 4 bases from J, the junction contained 8 bases not matched to a gene. CDR3: CASSPPGQRYNEQFF. CDR3 sequence (DNA): TGTGCCAGCAGTCCCCCGGGACAGAGATACAATGAGCAGTTCTTC.

The genes are TRBV18 and TRBJ1-6, with D unresolved. Germline CDR1 KGHSH, CDR2 LQKENI. The CDR3 is made up of 14 amino acids. Trimming removed 2 bases from V and 6 bases from J, with 8 bases in between. CDR3 in amino acids: CASSPETGNSPLHF. CDR3 DNA sequence: TGTGCCAGCTCACCAGAGACGGGTAATTCACCCCTCCACTTT.

CDR3 loop: CASSPPEGGNEQFF. Written as DNA, the CDR3 is TGTGCCAGCAGTCCGCCGGAGGGAGGCAATGAGCAGTTCTTC. This chain joins TRBV28 and TRBJ2-1; D is perhaps TRBD2 (6 bases). The V end lost 5 bases, the J end lost 6 bases, and 14 bases lay between the germline ends. The germline V gene has CDR1 MDHEN and CDR2 SYDVKM. There are 14 residues in the CDR3. Full variable domain (rest looked up from reference TRBV28 and TRBJ2-1): DVKVTQSSRYLVKRTGEKVFLECVQDMDHENMFWYRQDPGLGLRLIYFSYDVKMKEKGDIPEGYSVSREKKERFSLILESASTNQTSMYLCASSPPEGGNEQFFGPGTRLTVL.

This chain links TRBV24-1 with TRBJ2-4, with D perhaps matching TRBD1 (7 bases). CDR1 KGHDR and CDR2 SFDVKD come from the germline V gene. The CDR3 sequence is 17 residues long. Deletions cut 3 bases from V and 5 bases from J, with 19 bases between. The CDR3 reads CATSDTGGGTAQNIQYF. The DNA for the CDR3 is TGTGCCACCAGTGATACCGGGGGCGGGACAGCGCAAAACATTCAGTACTTC.